This T cell receptor (beta chain) was profiled in a study of blood T cell repertoires in COVID-19 (dated by TCRdb to 2020 to 2022). Broadly, across the study: Samples from collaborators originated in the United States, Italy and Spain and spanned both the acute and convalescent phases of COVID-19. The material from the prospective study consisted of cDNA or gDNA derived from T cells, B-cell-depleted T cells, or PBMCs. Deeply sampled blood TCRbeta repertoires from subjects exposed to, actively infected with, or recovered from COVID-19 were included in the dataset. The repertoires were made available in a free public database intended to serve as a resource for research on the immune response to SARS-CoV-2. Where available, HLA class I and class II types were obtained from metadata supplied by the sample provider rather than from assay-based typing. The sample metadata nearly always contained a de-identified subject ID, COVID-19 status, age in years and sex. The samples were drawn from two sources: the first 160 participants of the ongoing ImmuneRACE study, and over 950 subjects contributed by 6 global collaborators.

Results the study describes overall, beyond this receptor: Clinical and demographic metadata were provided uncurated, with the amount varying by source and participant.

In regard to this clone: Its cognate antigen has yet to be identified. Base qualities are not at hand, and no much larger clone is one base apart.

TCRbeta CDR3 regions were amplified from genomic DNA by means of the immunoSEQ Assay, a bias-controlled multiplex PCR. For the original study's pipeline: Within the assay, amplification of reference gene primers was used to estimate how many nucleated cells each sample contained. To quantify the absolute abundance of each unique TCRbeta CDR3 rearrangement, sequence reads were collapsed and filtered. Productive Simpson clonality was computed per sample as the square root of Simpson's diversity index over productive rearrangements. As stored in TCRdb, this immuneACCESS dataset retains in-frame rearrangements with V and J assigned. A fraction of the clones does not appear; measured against another copy, unresolved V genes explain less than half of the discrepancy, and the remainder lacks a known reason. The V and J calls and clone size come from that table; D and trimming were worked out from the DNA. The sample records fewer than 500,000 clones, over 65% of which are singletons. The leading ten clones occupy under 1.2% of the sample.

The collaborating institutions used their own protocols to collect whole blood in K2EDTA tubes. For TCRbeta analysis, collaborators shipped samples in one of three forms: frozen whole blood, isolated PBMCs, or DNA extracted from either of those sample types. Sequenced sample: peripheral blood. The TCR sequence derives from a human donor with acute or convalescent COVID-19. The donor label of this sample is uncertain.

CDR3 sequence: CASSGAGGRYGYTF. The nucleotide sequence reads as follows: TGTGCCAGCTCGGGGGCAGGGGGCAGGTATGGCTACACCTTC. The chain links TRBV28 with TRBJ1-2, with 8 middle bases fitting TRBD1. Including cysteine and phenylalanine, the CDR3 has 14 amino acids. Only the CDR3 part of the read is kept: 42 bases, read in frame from the first base. From the germline V gene, CDR1 is MDHEN and CDR2 is SYDVKM. V is cut back by 8 bases and J by 5 bases, with 10 bases in the junction unmatched.